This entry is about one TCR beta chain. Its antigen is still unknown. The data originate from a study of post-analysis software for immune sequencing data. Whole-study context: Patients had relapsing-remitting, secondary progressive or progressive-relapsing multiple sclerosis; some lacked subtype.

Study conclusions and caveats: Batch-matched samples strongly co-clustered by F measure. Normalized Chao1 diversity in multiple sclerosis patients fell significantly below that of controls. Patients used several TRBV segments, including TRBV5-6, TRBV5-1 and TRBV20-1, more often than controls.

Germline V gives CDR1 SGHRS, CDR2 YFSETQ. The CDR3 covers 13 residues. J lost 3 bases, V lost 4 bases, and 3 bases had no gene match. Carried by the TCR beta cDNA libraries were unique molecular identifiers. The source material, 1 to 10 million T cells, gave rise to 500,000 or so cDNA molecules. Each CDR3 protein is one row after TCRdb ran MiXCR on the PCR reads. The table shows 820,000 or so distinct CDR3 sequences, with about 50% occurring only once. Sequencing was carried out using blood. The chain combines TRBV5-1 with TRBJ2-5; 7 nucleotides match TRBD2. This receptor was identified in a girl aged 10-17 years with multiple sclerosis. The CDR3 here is CASSGGTKETQYF. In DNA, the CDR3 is TGCGCCAGCAGCGGAGGGACTAAAGAGACCCAGTACTTC. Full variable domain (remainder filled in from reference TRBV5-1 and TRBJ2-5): KAGVTQTPRYLIKTRGQQVTLSCSPISGHRSVSWYQQTPGQGLQFLFEYFSETQRNKGNFPGRFSGRQFSNSRSEMNVSTLELGDSALYLCASSGGTKETQYFGPGTRLLVL.